A single T cell receptor beta chain is shown here with its context. Its target is not known. These data belong to a study of beta chain features in type 1 diabetes. In the study overall: Age, gender, cell numbers and subset yield matched between patients and controls.

The study's findings and limits: Moderate yet significant TCRB CDR3 shortening was seen in Type 1 diabetes patients in all four CD4+ subsets. Patients showed naive, central memory and Treg TCRB repertoires that appeared more similar than those of healthy donors.

Every bit of the isolated RNA underwent reverse transcription, so sequencing read expressed TCRB transcripts. The data were produced by immunoSEQ multiplex PCR, yet TCRdb's version contains in-frame clones alone and is incomplete. The table shows about 160,000 clones, with about 8.1% occurring only once. A CD45RO/CCR7/CD25/CD127/CD95/CD27 panel sorted naive, central memory, regulatory and stem cell-like memory CD4+ cells. Sorted cells reached over 95% purity in every population. Germline V lookup: CDR1 SGHNT, CDR2 YYREEE (reference sequence). Trimming cost V 3 bases and J 4 bases; bases outside gene matches: 4. The length of the CDR3 is 15 residues.

The sequenced material came from central memory CD4+ T cells from blood. The origin of this receptor is a young woman with type 1 diabetes. The J gene is TRBJ1-1, the V gene TRBV5-4; 12 nucleotides line up with TRBD1. The CDR3 protein is CASSWGQGARTEAFF. CDR3 DNA sequence: TGTGCCAGCAGCTGGGGACAGGGGGCGCGCACTGAAGCTTTCTTT.